Shown below are 8 T cell receptor beta chains from a single sample sequenced in a study of cytomegalovirus exposure and HLA in healthy donors. 60 Vbeta and 13 Jbeta primers were used in PCR. Produced via immunoSEQ multiplex PCR; TCRdb's table is partial and in-frame only. The repertoire has 92,000 or so clones, roughly 63% of them found once; the top ten carry roughly 21%. The sample was PBMCs. Every receptor here comes from a woman aged 45 to 65 in good health and CMV-seropositive.

This rearrangement joins TRBV5-6 to TRBJ2-3, with unresolved D. Germline values: CDR1 SGHDT, CDR2 YYEEEE. The CDR3 loop spans 11 amino acids. Deletions cut 2 bases from V and 6 bases from J, with 4 bases between. CDR3 DNA: TGTGCCAGCAGCTTCGGGGATACGCAGTATTTT. Its translation: CASSFGDTQYF.

To note about this clone: This same CDR3 is encoded by further DNA sequences in the sample. This rearrangement joins TRBV5-1 to TRBJ2-7; possibly TRBD1 for D (7 bases). The germline V gene encodes CDR1 SGHRS and CDR2 YFSETQ. V was shortened by 0 bases and J by 5 bases, with 12 bases between the two germline ends. CDR3 length: 14 amino acids. The CDR3 reads CASSLEFRGDEQYF. The CDR3 nucleotides read TGCGCCAGCAGCTTGGAATTCAGGGGGGACGAGCAGTACTTC. Based on the CDR3 plus reference TRBV5-1 and TRBJ2-7, the full variable domain is KAGVTQTPRYLIKTRGQQVTLSCSPISGHRSVSWYQQTPGQGLQFLFEYFSETQRNKGNFPGRFSGRQFSNSRSEMNVSTLELGDSALYLCASSLEFRGDEQYFGPGTRLTVT.

This clone was observed a handful of times. The chain carries TRBV5-6 and TRBJ1-1; D perhaps matches TRBD1 (6 bases). The CDR3 extends over 16 amino acids. V lost 0 bases, J lost 2 bases, and 14 bases lay in between. The germline gives CDR1 SGHDT, CDR2 YYEEEE. The CDR3 spells CASSLGGPLVNTEAFF. Here the CDR3 DNA reads TGTGCCAGCAGCTTGGGGGGGCCCTTGGTCAACACTGAAGCTTTCTTT.

V and J are TRBV9 and TRBJ2-7; TRBD1 aligns across 9 bases. The CDR3 totals 14 residues. Germline lookup yields CDR1 SGDLS and CDR2 YYNGEE. With 3 bases clipped from V and 6 bases from J, the junction kept 7 bases outside the gene matches. The CDR3 region is CASSAWDRAVEQYF. CDR3 nucleotide sequence: TGTGCCAGCAGCGCCTGGGACAGGGCGGTCGAGCAGTACTTC.

This clone has more than one count but fewer than ten. V and J are TRBV9 and TRBJ2-2; 11 bases align to TRBD2. The CDR3 has 19 amino acids. The V segment lost 0 bases and the J segment 6 bases; nucleotides outside the gene matches: 13. Germline CDR1 and CDR2: SGDLS and YYNGEE. The CDR3 is CASSVGLAGPRDPPGELFF. Written as DNA, the CDR3 is TGTGCCAGCAGCGTAGGACTAGCGGGGCCTCGGGATCCCCCCGGGGAGCTGTTTTTT.

This chain connects TRBV11-2 to TRBJ1-1; 9 bases line up with TRBD1. Germline CDR1 and CDR2: SGHAT and FQNNGV. With 5 bases clipped from V and 5 bases from J, the junction kept 3 bases outside the gene matches. CDR3 length: 13 residues. The CDR3 DNA is TGTGCCAGCAGCCCTGACAGGGGGACTGAAGCTTTCTTT. Protein: CASSPDRGTEAFF.

The V call is TRBV4-2, the J call TRBJ1-2, with 10 bases aligning to TRBD1. The J segment lost 7 bases and the V segment lost 0 bases, leaving 5 bases of the junction unmatched. CDR3 length: 15 amino acids. The germline V gene encodes CDR1 LGHNA and CDR2 YNFKEQ. CDR3 DNA: TGTGCCAGCAGCCAAGAGAGACAGGGGGCGCGTGGCTACACCTTC. Translating it yields CASSQERQGARGYTF.

The chain joins TRBV19 to TRBJ1-5, with 7 bases that match TRBD1. Losses at the gene ends were 7 bases for V and 6 bases for J; bases not matched to a gene: 9. CDR3 length: 14 residues. Germline V CDR1 and CDR2: LNHDA, SQIVND (reference sequence). As DNA, the CDR3 is TGTGCCAGTACCGGACAGGTGAGGGGTCAGCCCCAGCATTTT. Translating it yields CASTGQVRGQPQHF.